The rows below give T cell receptor beta chains drawn from one sample of a study of blood T cell repertoires in COVID-19. The repertoire was sequenced with immunoSEQ multiplex PCR; TCRdb's copy has only in-frame clones and lacks some. The sample has about 76,000 clones; around 83% are singletons. Sample: peripheral blood. These receptors were taken from a man aged 55 to 70 with COVID-19, enrolled during active disease. The conserved cysteine and the conserved F or W are not part of the CDR3 here. Fields, in order: D gene, J gene, V gene, clone size, CDR3 protein. The D gene is left open where the match is weak. Some rows mark clone size as missing; the rest say once, few, many or name a class of expanded clone.

TRBD1	TRBJ1-5	TRBV9	-	ASSVGQGGNQPQH
TRBD1	TRBJ1-1	TRBV28	-	ASSPAGTGFPNTEAF
TRBD2	TRBJ2-7	TRBV24-1	-	ATSGPSGTDYEQY
TRBD1	TRBJ1-5	TRBV24-1	few	ANRQGKVGSSNQPQH
TRBD2	TRBJ2-3	TRBV5-4	-	ASSFGTSGTDTQY
TRBD1	TRBJ1-4	TRBV5-1	-	ASRSGTGSEKLF
TRBD1	TRBJ1-3	TRBV24-1	-	ATSDHRGSGNTIY
TRBD1	TRBJ1-3	TRBV10-2	-	ASSEAGGPSGNTIY
TRBD1	TRBJ2-5	TRBV10-3	-	ATSDRVEETQY
-	TRBJ1-5	TRBV6-5	-	ASSSNRDQPQH
TRBD2	TRBJ2-2	TRBV10-3	-	AIQSRLAGEGGELF
TRBD1	TRBJ1-5	TRBV6-5	-	ASSLQGPRQPQH
-	TRBJ2-2	TRBV7-9	-	ASSLGVDIETAGELF
TRBD2	TRBJ2-3	TRBV9	-	ASSRSPAGGTDTQY
-	TRBJ1-5	TRBV29-1	-	SVAQNSNQPQH
TRBD2	TRBJ2-5	TRBV5-1	-	ASSGFTSGGGQETQY
TRBD2	TRBJ2-1	TRBV6-5	-	ASSYSGRSNEQF
-	TRBJ1-2	TRBV3-1/TRBV3-2	-	ASSLTVLPKGYT
TRBD2	TRBJ2-7	TRBV5-1	-	ASSLGTSRRRDEQY
-	TRBJ1-4	TRBV7-2	-	ASSTTRQERNEKLF
-	TRBJ1-2	TRBV18	-	ASSRDGVSYGYT
-	TRBJ2-2	TRBV30	-	AWSVMTNTGELF
-	TRBJ1-4	TRBV18	-	ASSPNRANEKLF
-	TRBJ2-5	TRBV5-1	-	ASSPRTNQETQY
TRBD1	TRBJ2-3	TRBV24-1	-	ATSDLGQGRTDTQY
TRBD1	TRBJ1-2	TRBV3-1/TRBV3-2	-	ASSHPGQGVYGYT
-	TRBJ2-1	TRBV11-3	once	ASSLRAAHINEQF
TRBD2	TRBJ2-2	TRBV5-4	-	ASKHGTSGSGTGELF
TRBD2	TRBJ2-5	TRBV6-7	-	ASSYSGSGGLQETQY
TRBD1	TRBJ1-1	TRBV11-2	few	ASSLDPGDRGEAF
-	TRBJ1-1	TRBV7-9	-	ASSPRRGDIKNTEAF
TRBD1	TRBJ2-3	TRBV4-1	-	ASSQVPPTGGATDTQY
-	TRBJ2-3	TRBV6-4	-	ASSDSNFGAPGVPDTQY
-	TRBJ2-5	TRBV2	-	ASRRQMTRSEY
TRBD2	TRBJ2-3	TRBV3-1/TRBV3-2	-	ASSLGLVEH
TRBD2	TRBJ2-1	TRBV6-1	-	ASSESGTSGSSF
TRBD2	TRBJ2-5	TRBV29-1	-	SAGSSSGLAGTETQY
TRBD2	TRBJ2-5	TRBV19	-	ASSTSGVYQETQY
-	TRBJ1-2	TRBV6-5	once	ASSRVTDYYGYT
-	TRBJ1-6	TRBV7-9	-	ASSHPSAPLH
-	TRBJ1-2	TRBV6-6	once	ASSRETGGVGGYT
TRBD1	TRBJ1-1	TRBV11-2	-	ASSQPRDRGEAF
TRBD1	TRBJ2-5	TRBV11-3	few	ASSSGTGRAETQY
TRBD1	TRBJ2-1	TRBV7-7	-	ASSPGGGTGYNEQF
TRBD2	TRBJ2-1	TRBV10-2	-	ASSGTSGMGSYNEQF
TRBD2	TRBJ2-5	TRBV29-1	-	SVVLAGGETQY
-	TRBJ1-5	TRBV10-3	-	ATKGSGGRNNQPQH
-	TRBJ2-7	TRBV19	-	ASSFQGQARYEQY
-	TRBJ2-1	TRBV2	-	ASSAYSNEQF
TRBD1	TRBJ1-4	TRBV5-6	-	ASSLQGAATNEKLF
-	TRBJ2-3	TRBV7-9	few	ASKLTGGQNTQY
TRBD1	TRBJ2-7	TRBV7-6	-	ASSPDRGAYEQY
-	TRBJ2-1	TRBV2	-	ASSITEYDNEQF
TRBD1	TRBJ1-2	TRBV2	-	ASSVGTGVINYGYT
TRBD2	TRBJ2-5	TRBV6-5	-	AISSGGLYLETQY